This T cell receptor (beta chain) originates from a study of long-term antiretroviral therapy in people with HIV. The CDR3 sequence is 16 residues long. Study-wide results and caveats: Diversity increased after ART yet remained lower than in transplant donor controls.

Survey-level resolution applied to immunoSEQ assay v3.0. Target depth was about 40,000-50,000 T-cell genomes per sample. The table came from immunoSEQ multiplex PCR; TCRdb's copy has only in-frame clones and leaves some out. The table has approximately 25,000 clones, 93% seen once. As for this clone: As yet, its antigen is unknown.

V and J are TRBV7-5 and TRBJ1-2; the table calls TRBD1, which could not be checked here. TRBV7-5 is a pseudogene segment. The TCR comes from a woman in her thirties or forties with HIV. The sequenced sample was unsorted PBMCs, obtained 7.6 years after starting antiretroviral therapy. The CDR3 DNA reads as TGTGCCAGAAGCTTAAGCCAGGCAGGGGTACGGTATGGCTACACCTTC. Protein: CARSLSQAGVRYGYTF.